This record covers a single T cell receptor (beta chain). Generated by immunoSEQ multiplex PCR, the TCRdb table keeps only in-frame clones and is missing some. The sample yields fewer than 30,000 clones, around 84% seen once. Germline loops: CDR1 SGHTA, CDR2 FQGNSA. V dropped 1 base and J dropped 6 bases, with 10 bases sitting between them. The CDR3 is 14 residues long. The sample originates from a study of ipilimumab plus nivolumab after autologous stem cell transplantation. Looking at the study overall: Median doses per patient: a few ipilimumab, about 8 nivolumab.

V is TRBV7-2 and J is TRBJ2-1; no clear D. Specimen: PBMCs, collected in a trial of ipilimumab plus nivolumab as post-transplant consolidation. The clonotype comes from a male donor with diffuse large B-cell lymphoma. The CDR3 loop reads CASSLVVSANEQFF. The CDR3 bases are TGTGCCAGCAGCTTAGTGGTCAGTGCCAATGAGCAGTTCTTC.